Shown below are 10 T cell receptor beta chains from a single sample sequenced in a study of blood T cell repertoires in COVID-19. The table came from immunoSEQ multiplex PCR; TCRdb's copy has only in-frame clones and leaves some out. The sample contains about 220,000 clones, roughly four fifths of which appear only once. Sequenced sample: PBMCs or T cells enriched from blood (not recorded which). The receptors stem from a woman aged 40 to 55 who had been exposed to COVID-19.

This clone was seen once. The CDR3 loop reads CASSQVTGSDYEQYF. The CDR3 DNA follows: TGCGCCAGCAGCCAAGTTACGGGGTCCGACTACGAGCAGTACTTC. The chain employs TRBV4-1 and TRBJ2-7, with a tentative D call TRBD2 (5 bases). This CDR3 is built from 15 residues. Trimming removed 1 base at V and 3 bases at J, with 13 bases between. Germline loops: CDR1 MGHRA, CDR2 YSYEKL.

The chain is built from TRBV4-1 and TRBJ2-1; TRBD1 matches 7 bases. The CDR3 runs to 16 residues. CDR1 is MGHRA, CDR2 YSYEKL, per germline. V was clipped by 4 bases and J by 1 base; unmatched bases: 7. The CDR3 region is CASSPYRGSSYNEQFF. The DNA for the CDR3 is TGCGCCAGCAGCCCTTACAGGGGATCTTCCTACAATGAGCAGTTCTTC.

J is TRBJ1-3 and V is TRBV7-8, with TRBD1 identical over 7 bases. Per germline, CDR1 SGHVS and CDR2 FQNEAQ. V lost 5 bases to trimming and J lost 4 bases; unmatched junction nucleotides: 8. CDR3 length equals 15 residues. The CDR3 protein is CASSNRQGTGNTIYF. Written as DNA, the CDR3 is TGTGCCAGCAGCAACCGACAGGGAACAGGAAACACCATATATTTT.

V usage is TRBV4-1 and J usage is TRBJ2-1; TRBD2 aligns across 8 bases. After removal of 1 base from V and 7 bases from J, the junction contained 6 bases not matched to a gene. The CDR3 loop spans 15 amino acids. Looked up from germline, CDR1 is MGHRA and CDR2 is YSYEKL. The chain's CDR3 is CASSQAGGPKNEQFF. The CDR3 region has the DNA TGCGCCAGCAGCCAAGCGGGGGGGCCTAAGAATGAGCAGTTCTTC.

V gene TRBV6-5 combines with J gene TRBJ1-5; perhaps TRBD1 as D (5 bases). V was cut by 5 bases and J by 1 base, with 9 bases left in between. This CDR3 is built from 14 residues. CDR1 and CDR2 from the germline V gene are MNHEY and SVGAGI. The chain's CDR3 is CASSIGVSNQPQHF. The CDR3 nucleotides read TGTGCCAGCAGTATAGGGGTGAGCAATCAGCCCCAGCATTTT.

The chain links TRBV9 to TRBJ1-3, with 10 positions matching TRBD1. V was pared by 0 bases and J by 10 bases, with 10 bases of the junction left unmatched. Germline V gene lookup returns CDR1 SGDLS and CDR2 YYNGEE. The CDR3 runs 16 residues. The CDR3 DNA is TGTGCCAGCAGCGTAGAGGCACGGGACAGGGGAGGGACCATATATTTT. Translation gives CASSVEARDRGGTIYF.

V is TRBV10-3 and J is TRBJ2-5, with D tentatively TRBD1 (5 bases). Germline CDR1 reads ENHRY; CDR2 reads SYGVKD. Trimming shortened V by 1 base and J by 5 bases, and 11 bases separated the two germline ends. The CDR3 runs 14 residues. The CDR3 DNA follows: TGTGCCATCAGTGAGTTGCAGGGTGACGAGACCCAGTACTTC. The encoded protein is CAISELQGDETQYF.

The genes are TRBV5-1 and TRBJ1-3; possible D gene TRBD1, 5 bases. CDR3 length: 14 amino acids. V dropped 5 bases and J dropped 4 bases, with 13 bases sitting between them. Germline loops: CDR1 SGHRS, CDR2 YFSETQ. This CDR3 is CASSSDSFGNTIYF. The CDR3 nucleotides are TGCGCCAGCAGTTCAGACAGTTTCGGAAACACCATATATTTT.

The V gene is TRBV9, the J gene TRBJ1-1; possibly TRBD1 for D (6 bases). The CDR3 has 15 residues. CDR1 is SGDLS, CDR2 YYNGEE, per germline. The V gene lost 0 bases and the J gene lost 1 base, with 10 bases spanning the gap. CDR3 sequence (DNA): TGTGCCAGCAGCGTAGAACAGGGTAAGAACACTGAAGCTTTCTTT. It encodes CASSVEQGKNTEAFF.

The V gene is TRBV3-1 (or the pseudogene TRBV3-2), the J gene TRBJ2-7; TRBD2 agrees at 11 bases. J gave up 5 bases and V 6 bases, and 6 bases lay outside the gene matches. The CDR3 loop spans 14 amino acids. In germline, CDR1 is LGHDT, CDR2 YNNKEL (reference sequence). CDR3: CASRPTSGGHEQYF. CDR3 DNA sequence: TGTGCCAGCAGACCTACTAGCGGGGGCCACGAGCAGTACTTC.